One and the same sample provided the 6 T cell receptor beta chains below, sequenced in a study of cytomegalovirus exposure and HLA in healthy donors. Amplification used 60 Vbeta primers and 13 Jbeta primers. Only in-frame clones appear in the TCRdb table, and some are missing; sequencing was by immunoSEQ multiplex PCR. The profile shows roughly 93,000 clones, around three quarters of them singletons. Sequencing input: PBMCs. These receptors were taken from a man aged 25-40 years in good health and CMV-seronegative.

The chain links TRBV27 to TRBJ1-4; tentative D call: TRBD1 (6 bases). There are 14 residues in the CDR3. The germline CDR1 and CDR2 sequences are MNHEY and SMNVEV (reference sequence). V lost 1 base, J lost 8 bases, and 11 bases lay in between. The CDR3 DNA follows: TGTGCCAGCAGTTTATTCGCAGGGGACGAAAAACTGTTTTTT. It yields the protein CASSLFAGDEKLFF.

This clone has only a few counts. J is TRBJ2-7 and V is TRBV6-5, with D tentatively TRBD1 (6 bases). The germline gives CDR1 MNHEY, CDR2 SVGAGI. Trimming took 0 bases from V and 0 from J, leaving 9 bases between them. CDR3 size: 15 residues. The CDR3 nucleotides are TGTGCCAGCAGTTACTCCGCCAGGGGCTCCTACGAGCAGTACTTC. Its translation is CASSYSARGSYEQYF.

The chain carries TRBV4-1 and TRBJ1-2; D is unclear. Trimming took off 1 base at V and 3 bases at J, with 9 bases between the two ends. Germline CDR1 is MGHRA and CDR2 is YSYEKL. The CDR3 is 14 amino acids. CDR3: CASSQGGQYYGYTF. DNA of the CDR3: TGCGCCAGCAGCCAAGGTGGGCAGTACTATGGCTACACCTTC.

The chain joins TRBV5-6 to TRBJ2-1; the D gene is possibly TRBD1 (6 bases). This CDR3 has 15 residues. Between the trimmed V and J ends, which lost 2 bases and 8 bases, there was a span of 17 bases. Germline V gene data show CDR1 as SGHDT and CDR2 as YYEEEE. This CDR3 reads CASSLPTGISDEQFF. In DNA form, the CDR3 reads TGTGCCAGCAGCTTACCTACAGGGATATCCGATGAGCAGTTCTTC. Looking up the rest from reference TRBV5-6 and TRBJ2-1 gives the full variable domain: DAGVTQSPTHLIKTRGQQVTLRCSPKSGHDTVSWYQQALGQGPQFIFQYYEEEERQRGNFPDRFSGHQFPNYSSELNVNALLLGDSALYLCASSLPTGISDEQFFGPGTRLTVL.

The V call is TRBV7-9, the J call TRBJ2-3; tentatively, D is TRBD2 (6 bases). The CDR3 has 15 amino acids. Trimming left V 5 bases short and J 0 bases short, with 12 bases between. CDR1 is SEHNR and CDR2 is FQNEAQ in the germline V gene (reference sequence). In DNA form, the CDR3 reads TGTGCCAGCAGCCGCCTAGCGAGTAGCACAGATACGCAGTATTTT. This sequence encodes CASSRLASSTDTQYF.

V gene TRBV19 combines with J gene TRBJ2-1, with 8 bases that match TRBD1. The V gene end was trimmed by 3 bases and the J gene end by 8 bases; junction bases not matched to a gene: 6. Germline assignment: CDR1 LNHDA and CDR2 SQIVND (reference sequence). This CDR3 is built from 14 residues. DNA of the CDR3: TGTGCCAGTAGTATCGTGGACAGGGACGATGAGCAGTTCTTC. The encoded protein is CASSIVDRDDEQFF.